These 9 T cell receptor beta chains came from one sample sequenced in a study of T cell changes during pregnancy in multiple sclerosis. Assay used: immunoSEQ multiplex PCR; TCRdb lists only in-frame clones, some missing. This sample has approximately 100,000 clones; 90% to 95% occur once, and the top ten carry around 3.5%. The specimen comprised peripheral blood, sampled after pregnancy. Receptors originate from a female donor with multiple sclerosis, enrolled in a pregnancy study.

CDR3 sequence: CASSLAEDFTDTQYF. The CDR3 DNA follows: TGCGCCAGCAGCTTGGCCGAGGATTTTACAGATACGCAGTATTTT. V is TRBV5-1 and J is TRBJ2-3; D call uncertain. The CDR3 has 15 amino acids. With 0 bases removed from V and 3 bases from J, the gap between germline ends came to 11 bases. CDR1 and CDR2 (germline): SGHRS, YFSETQ.

This clone was observed a single time. The chain combines TRBV7-6 with TRBJ2-2; 7 nucleotides match TRBD2. V trimming: 5 bases; J trimming: 6 bases; junction bases outside the gene matches: 0. The CDR3 has 12 amino acids. The germline gives CDR1 SGHVS, CDR2 FNYEAQ. CDR3 nucleotide sequence: TGTGCCAGCAGCGCGGGGGCCGGGGAGCTGTTTTTT. Translation gives CASSAGAGELFF.

J is TRBJ2-7 and V is TRBV9; 10 nucleotides match TRBD1. V lost 2 bases to trimming and J lost 5 bases; unmatched junction nucleotides: 4. Germline V gene data show CDR1 as SGDLS and CDR2 as YYNGEE. The CDR3 runs 14 residues. The chain's CDR3 is CASSVGTGVNEQYF. Written as DNA, the CDR3 is TGTGCCAGCAGCGTTGGGACAGGGGTAAACGAGCAGTACTTC.

The chain combines TRBV19 with TRBJ2-7; 9 bases fit TRBD1. The length of the CDR3 is 15 residues. CDR1 is LNHDA, CDR2 SQIVND, per germline (reference sequence). The junction had 8 bases not matched to a gene; V was cut back by 5 bases and J by 3 bases. The CDR3 spells CASSSPGQGYYEQYF. CDR3 DNA: TGTGCCAGTAGTTCTCCGGGACAGGGATACTACGAGCAGTACTTC.

This clone was seen just once. The chain is built from TRBV6-5 and TRBJ2-5, with 16 bases identical to TRBD2. This CDR3 spans 16 amino acids. Germline lookup yields CDR1 MNHEY and CDR2 SVGAGI. Trimming took 4 bases from V and 5 from J; bases not matched to a gene: 4. Here the CDR3 DNA reads TGTGCCAGCAGTTTGGGACTAGCGGGGGGGCGGGAGACCCAGTACTTC. Translation gives CASSLGLAGGRETQYF.

This clone occurred once. V is TRBV9 and J is TRBJ1-5, with a weak D call TRBD1 (6 bases). The CDR3 has 15 amino acids. The V and J ends lost 0 bases and 4 bases respectively, with 11 bases between them. The germline V gene encodes CDR1 SGDLS and CDR2 YYNGEE. The CDR3 spells CASSVDAQGNQPQHF. The CDR3 DNA is TGTGCCAGCAGCGTAGACGCACAGGGAAATCAGCCCCAGCATTTT.

The chain is built from TRBV6-5 and TRBJ1-1; TRBD1 is a possible D gene (6 bases). This CDR3 spans 13 amino acids. CDR1 and CDR2 (germline): MNHEY, SVGAGI. The V gene lost 9 bases and the J gene lost 2 bases, with 13 bases spanning the gap. CDR3 nucleotide sequence: TGTGCCAGTACGGGGGGGCGTAACACTGAAGCTTTCTTT. The encoded protein is CASTGGRNTEAFF.

This chain joins TRBV6-6 and TRBJ2-2, with 9 bases identical to TRBD1. This CDR3 has 14 amino acids. From germline, CDR1 is MNHNY and CDR2 SVGAGI (reference sequence). Germline trimming cut 6 bases from V and 6 bases from J; bases unmatched to any gene: 5. The CDR3 here is CASSGTGTPGELFF. The CDR3 coding sequence is TGTGCCAGCAGCGGGACAGGGACCCCCGGGGAGCTGTTTTTT.

The chain recombines TRBV7-6 with TRBJ1-3; 11 nucleotides align to TRBD1. This CDR3 is 16 amino acids long. The V gene's germline CDR1 is SGHVS and CDR2 FNYEAQ. Unmatched junction bases numbered 7, after V lost 5 bases and J lost 4 bases. CDR3 region: CASSQRTGGAGNTIYF. In DNA, the CDR3 is TGTGCCAGCAGCCAACGGACAGGGGGCGCGGGAAACACCATATATTTT.